This T cell receptor (beta chain) was obtained from a study of blood T cells in healthy people across ages. PCR was performed a second time for about 7 to 11 cycles using a sample-barcoded 5' primer and a J-beta primer mix. TCRdb re-analysed the 5' RACE reads in MiXCR, keeping a single row per CDR3 protein. In the table there are about 900,000 distinct CDR3 sequences, 40% to 60% of which are singletons. The CDR3 extends over 15 amino acids. With 7 bases clipped from V and 0 bases from J, the junction kept 8 bases outside the gene matches. Per sample, no less than 6 micrograms of total RNA were extracted. Study results and limitations: Investigators viewed diversity estimates from one million T cells as underestimates, the study reported. As naive T cell percentage varied, TCR beta diversity correlated strongly with it.

In regard to this clonotype: Its antigen is not identified.

V and J are TRBV12-3 or TRBV12-4 and TRBJ2-7; 8 nucleotides line up with TRBD1. This TCR derives from a man aged 25-45 years in good health. What was sequenced was blood. CDR3 coding DNA: TGTGCCAGCACCCTGGGACAGGCGGGCTCCTACGAGCAGTACTTC. It is translated as CASTLGQAGSYEQYF.